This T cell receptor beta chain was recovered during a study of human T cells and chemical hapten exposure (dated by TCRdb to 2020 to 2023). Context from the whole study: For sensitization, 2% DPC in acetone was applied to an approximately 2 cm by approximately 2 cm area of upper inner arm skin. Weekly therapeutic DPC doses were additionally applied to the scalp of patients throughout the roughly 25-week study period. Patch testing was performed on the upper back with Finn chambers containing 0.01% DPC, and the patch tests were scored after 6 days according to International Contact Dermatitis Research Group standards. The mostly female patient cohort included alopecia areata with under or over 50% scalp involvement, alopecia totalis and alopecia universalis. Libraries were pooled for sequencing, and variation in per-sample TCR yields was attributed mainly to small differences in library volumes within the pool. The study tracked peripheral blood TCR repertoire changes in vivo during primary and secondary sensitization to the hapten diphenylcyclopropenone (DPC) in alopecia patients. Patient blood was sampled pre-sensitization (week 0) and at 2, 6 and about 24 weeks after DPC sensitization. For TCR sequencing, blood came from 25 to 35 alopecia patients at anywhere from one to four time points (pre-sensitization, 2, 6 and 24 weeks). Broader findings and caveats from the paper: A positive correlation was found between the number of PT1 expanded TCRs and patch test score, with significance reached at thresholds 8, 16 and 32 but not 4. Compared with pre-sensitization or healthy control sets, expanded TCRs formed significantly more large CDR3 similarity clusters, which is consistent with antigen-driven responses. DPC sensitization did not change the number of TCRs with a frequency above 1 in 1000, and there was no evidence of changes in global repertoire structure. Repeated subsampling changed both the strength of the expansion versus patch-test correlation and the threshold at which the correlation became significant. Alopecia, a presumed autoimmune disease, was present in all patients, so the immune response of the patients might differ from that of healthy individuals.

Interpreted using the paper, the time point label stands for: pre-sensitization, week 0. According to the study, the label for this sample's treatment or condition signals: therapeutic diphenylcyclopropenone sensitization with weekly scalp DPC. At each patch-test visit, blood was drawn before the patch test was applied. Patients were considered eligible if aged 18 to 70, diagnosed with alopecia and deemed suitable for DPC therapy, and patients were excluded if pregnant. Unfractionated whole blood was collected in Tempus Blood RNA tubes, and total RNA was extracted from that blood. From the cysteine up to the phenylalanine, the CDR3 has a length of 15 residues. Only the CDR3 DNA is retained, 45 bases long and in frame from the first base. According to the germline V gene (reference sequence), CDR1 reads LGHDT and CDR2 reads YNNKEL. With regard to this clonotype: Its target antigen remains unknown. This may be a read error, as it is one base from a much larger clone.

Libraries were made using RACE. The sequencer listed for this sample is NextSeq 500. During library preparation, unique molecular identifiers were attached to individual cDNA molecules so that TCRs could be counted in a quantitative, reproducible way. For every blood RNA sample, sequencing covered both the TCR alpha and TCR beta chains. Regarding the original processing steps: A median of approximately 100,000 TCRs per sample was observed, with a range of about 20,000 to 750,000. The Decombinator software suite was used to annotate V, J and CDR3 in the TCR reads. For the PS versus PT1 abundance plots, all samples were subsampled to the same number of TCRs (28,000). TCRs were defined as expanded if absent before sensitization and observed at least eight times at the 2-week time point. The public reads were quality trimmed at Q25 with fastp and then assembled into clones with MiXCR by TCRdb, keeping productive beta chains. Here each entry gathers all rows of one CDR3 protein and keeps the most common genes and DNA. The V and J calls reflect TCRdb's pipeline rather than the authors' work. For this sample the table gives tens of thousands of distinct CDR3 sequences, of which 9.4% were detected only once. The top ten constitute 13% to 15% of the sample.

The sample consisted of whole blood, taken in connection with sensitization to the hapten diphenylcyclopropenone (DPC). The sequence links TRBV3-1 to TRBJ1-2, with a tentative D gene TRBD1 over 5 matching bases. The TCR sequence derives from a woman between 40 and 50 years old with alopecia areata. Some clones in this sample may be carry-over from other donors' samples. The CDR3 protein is CASSPMDTLTGGHTF. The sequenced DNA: TGTGCCAGCAGCCCGATGGACACCCTGACTGGTGGCCACACCTTC.